This TCR beta chain was observed in a study of blood T cells in healthy people across ages. Study-level background: For every two T cells, template switching captured about one barcoded beta molecule. The study's findings and limits: Calculation of diversity from one million T cells yielded estimates considered to be underestimates. With age, beta diversity per million T cells declined roughly linearly, significantly by approximately 40. Compared with aged donors, long-lived donors showed fewer expanded clones, suggesting selection.

Worth noting for this clonotype: Its antigen remains unidentified.

With a J-beta primer mix and a sample-barcoded 5' primer, a second PCR ran about 7 to 12 cycles. TCRdb ran MiXCR on the 5' RACE reads and lists one entry per CDR3 protein. This table has 1 million or so distinct CDR3 sequences, more than 40% appearing once. The sequenced sample consisted of blood. This clonotype was obtained from a woman aged 55-70 years in good health.

The CDR3 loop reads CSVDPRGRYNEQYF. The CDR3 nucleotides are TGCAGCGTTGATCCCCGCGGCCGCTACAATGAGCAGTACTTC. The V call is TRBV29-1, the J call TRBJ2-7; D is undetermined. The V and J ends lost 3 bases and 7 bases respectively, with 19 bases between them. This CDR3 has 14 amino acids. The V gene's germline CDR1 is SQVTM and CDR2 ANQGSEA.